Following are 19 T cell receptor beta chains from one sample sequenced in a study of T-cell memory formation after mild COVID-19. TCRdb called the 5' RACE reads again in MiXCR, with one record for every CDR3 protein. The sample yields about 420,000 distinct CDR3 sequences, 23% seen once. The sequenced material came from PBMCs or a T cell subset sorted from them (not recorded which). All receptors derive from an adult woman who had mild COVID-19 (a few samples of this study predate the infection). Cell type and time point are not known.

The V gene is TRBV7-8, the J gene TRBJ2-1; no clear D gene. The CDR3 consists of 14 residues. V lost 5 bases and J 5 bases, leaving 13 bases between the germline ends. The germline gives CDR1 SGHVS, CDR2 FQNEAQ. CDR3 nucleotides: TGTGCCAGCAGCGCCCCCCCCCTCGACAATGAGCAGTTCTTC. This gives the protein CASSAPPLDNEQFF.

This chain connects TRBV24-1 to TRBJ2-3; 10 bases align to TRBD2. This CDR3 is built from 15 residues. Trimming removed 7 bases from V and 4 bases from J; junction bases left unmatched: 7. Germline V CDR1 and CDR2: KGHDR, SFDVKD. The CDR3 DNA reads TGTGCCACCAGGGCAACTAGCGGGGTATCAGATACGCAGTATTTT. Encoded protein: CATRATSGVSDTQYF.

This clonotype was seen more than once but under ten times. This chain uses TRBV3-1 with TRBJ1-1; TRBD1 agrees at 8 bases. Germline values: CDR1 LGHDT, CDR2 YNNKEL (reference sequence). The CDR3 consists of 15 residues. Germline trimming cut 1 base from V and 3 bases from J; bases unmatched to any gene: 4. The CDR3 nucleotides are TGTGCCAGCAGCCAAGTTCACAGGGGGGACACTGAAGCTTTCTTT. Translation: CASSQVHRGDTEAFF.

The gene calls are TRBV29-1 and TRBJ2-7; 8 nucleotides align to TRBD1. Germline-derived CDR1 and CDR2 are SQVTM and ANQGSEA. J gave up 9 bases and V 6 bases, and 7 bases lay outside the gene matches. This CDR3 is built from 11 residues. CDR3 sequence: CSVADRAGQYF. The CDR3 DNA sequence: TGCAGCGTCGCGGACAGGGCTGGGCAGTACTTC.

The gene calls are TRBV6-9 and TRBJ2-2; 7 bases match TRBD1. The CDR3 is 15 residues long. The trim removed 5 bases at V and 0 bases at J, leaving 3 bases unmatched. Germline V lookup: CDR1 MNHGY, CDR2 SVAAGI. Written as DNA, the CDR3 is TGTGCCAGCAGTCCGGGACAGTCGAACACCGGGGAGCTGTTTTTT. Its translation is CASSPGQSNTGELFF.

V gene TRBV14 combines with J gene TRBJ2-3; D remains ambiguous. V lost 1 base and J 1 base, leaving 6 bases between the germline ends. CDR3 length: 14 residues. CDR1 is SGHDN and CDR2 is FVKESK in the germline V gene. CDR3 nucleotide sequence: TGTGCCAGCAGCCAAGTTCCGCGCACAGATACGCAGTATTTT. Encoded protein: CASSQVPRTDTQYF.

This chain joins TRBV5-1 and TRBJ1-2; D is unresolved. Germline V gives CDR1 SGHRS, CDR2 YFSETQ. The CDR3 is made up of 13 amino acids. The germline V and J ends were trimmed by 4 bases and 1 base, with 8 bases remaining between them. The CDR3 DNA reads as TGCGCCAGCAGCCTGACACATAACTATGGCTACACCTTC. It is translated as CASSLTHNYGYTF. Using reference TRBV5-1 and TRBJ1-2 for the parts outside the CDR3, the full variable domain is KAGVTQTPRYLIKTRGQQVTLSCSPISGHRSVSWYQQTPGQGLQFLFEYFSETQRNKGNFPGRFSGRQFSNSRSEMNVSTLELGDSALYLCASSLTHNYGYTFGSGTRLTVV.

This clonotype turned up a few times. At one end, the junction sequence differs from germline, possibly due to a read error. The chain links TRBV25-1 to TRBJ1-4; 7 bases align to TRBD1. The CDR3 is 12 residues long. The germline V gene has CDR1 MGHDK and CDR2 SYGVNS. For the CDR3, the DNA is TGTGCCAGCAGTGTAGAGGGAGACAGGGCCGTTTTT. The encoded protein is CASSVEGDRAVF.

CDR3 in amino acids: CASGLVPAYNEQFF. The CDR3 nucleotides are TGTGCTAGTGGTTTGGTACCGGCCTACAATGAGCAGTTCTTC. The chain employs TRBV12-5 and TRBJ2-1, with unresolved D. Per germline, CDR1 LGHNT and CDR2 FRNRAP. The CDR3 extends over 14 amino acids. The V gene lost 0 bases and the J gene lost 2 bases, with 5 bases spanning the gap.

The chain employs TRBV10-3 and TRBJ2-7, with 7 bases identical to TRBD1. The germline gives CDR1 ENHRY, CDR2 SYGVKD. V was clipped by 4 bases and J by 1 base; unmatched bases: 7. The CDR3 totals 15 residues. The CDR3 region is CAISAPGQNSYEQYF. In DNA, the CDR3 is TGTGCCATCAGTGCCCCGGGACAGAATTCCTACGAGCAGTACTTC.

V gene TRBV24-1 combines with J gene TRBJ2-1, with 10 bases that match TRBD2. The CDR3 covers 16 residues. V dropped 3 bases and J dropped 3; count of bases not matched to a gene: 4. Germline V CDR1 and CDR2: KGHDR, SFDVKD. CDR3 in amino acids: CATSDPRLAGYNEQFF. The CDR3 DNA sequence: TGTGCCACCAGTGATCCCCGACTAGCGGGCTACAATGAGCAGTTCTTC.

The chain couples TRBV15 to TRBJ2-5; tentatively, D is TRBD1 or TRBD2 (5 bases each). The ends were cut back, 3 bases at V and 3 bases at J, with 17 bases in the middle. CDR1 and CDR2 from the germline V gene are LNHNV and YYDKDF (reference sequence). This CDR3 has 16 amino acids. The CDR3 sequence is CATSRQPGALKETQYF. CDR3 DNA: TGTGCCACCAGCAGGCAACCCGGGGCCCTAAAAGAGACCCAGTACTTC.

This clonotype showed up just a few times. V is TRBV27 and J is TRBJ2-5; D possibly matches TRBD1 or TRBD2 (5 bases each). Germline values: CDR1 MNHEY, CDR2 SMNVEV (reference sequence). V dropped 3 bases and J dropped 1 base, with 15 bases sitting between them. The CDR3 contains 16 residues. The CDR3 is CASSFVYGASQETQYF. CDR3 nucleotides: TGTGCCAGCAGTTTCGTATACGGGGCCTCCCAAGAGACCCAGTACTTC.

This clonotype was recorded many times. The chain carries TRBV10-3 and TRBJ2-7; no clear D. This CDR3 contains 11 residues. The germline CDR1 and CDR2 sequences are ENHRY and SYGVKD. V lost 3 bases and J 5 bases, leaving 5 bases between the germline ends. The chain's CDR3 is CAISERDEQYF. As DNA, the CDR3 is TGTGCCATCAGTGAAAGGGACGAGCAGTACTTC.

The CDR3 DNA is TGTGCCACCAGCAGAGAGGGTAACTACAATGAGCAGTTCTTC. This gives the protein CATSREGNYNEQFF. The chain joins TRBV15 to TRBJ2-1; D gene ambiguous. This CDR3 spans 14 amino acids. V shed 0 bases and J shed 3 bases, with 6 bases lying between them. CDR1 and CDR2 from the germline V gene are LNHNV and YYDKDF (reference sequence).

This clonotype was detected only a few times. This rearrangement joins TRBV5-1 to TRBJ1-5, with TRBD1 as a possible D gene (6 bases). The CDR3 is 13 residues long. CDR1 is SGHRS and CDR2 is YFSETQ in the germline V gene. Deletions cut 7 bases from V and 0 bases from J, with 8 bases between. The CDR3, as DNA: TGCGCCAGCCGGACAGATAGCAATCAGCCCCAGCATTTT. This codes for CASRTDSNQPQHF. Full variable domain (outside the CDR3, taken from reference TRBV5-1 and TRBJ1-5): KAGVTQTPRYLIKTRGQQVTLSCSPISGHRSVSWYQQTPGQGLQFLFEYFSETQRNKGNFPGRFSGRQFSNSRSEMNVSTLELGDSALYLCASRTDSNQPQHFGDGTRLSIL.

The CDR3: CASSLASGSPHEQFF. The DNA for the CDR3 is TGTGCCAGCAGTTTGGCTAGCGGGAGTCCTCATGAGCAGTTCTTC. The chain recombines TRBV27 with TRBJ2-1, with 10 bases matching TRBD2. This CDR3 contains 15 residues. V gave up 3 bases and J gave up 8 bases; unmatched junction bases: 7. Germline V gene lookup returns CDR1 MNHEY and CDR2 SMNVEV (reference sequence).

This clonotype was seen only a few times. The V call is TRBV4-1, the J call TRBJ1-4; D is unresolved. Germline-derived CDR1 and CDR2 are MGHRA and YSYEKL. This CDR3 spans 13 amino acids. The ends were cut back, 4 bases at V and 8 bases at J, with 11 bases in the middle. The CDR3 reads CASSLPEGEKLFF. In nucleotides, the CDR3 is TGCGCCAGCAGCCTTCCGGAGGGCGAAAAACTGTTTTTT.

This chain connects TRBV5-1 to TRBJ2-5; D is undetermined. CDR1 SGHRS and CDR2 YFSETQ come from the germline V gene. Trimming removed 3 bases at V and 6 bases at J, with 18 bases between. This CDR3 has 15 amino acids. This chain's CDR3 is CASSSEKLPFKTQYF. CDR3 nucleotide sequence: TGCGCCAGCAGCTCAGAGAAACTACCTTTTAAGACCCAGTACTTC.